A single T cell receptor (beta chain) is shown here with its context. Its antigen is still unknown. RNA totalling roughly 0.45 to 1 ug underwent reverse transcription with random hexamers. immunoSEQ multiplex PCR amplified TCR beta CDR3 across 54 Vbeta, 13 Jbeta. From the immunoSEQ multiplex PCR reads, TCRdb called clonotypes with MiXCR, one entry per CDR3 protein. The sample has under 200,000 distinct CDR3 sequences; roughly 95% are singletons. V was clipped by 1 base and J by 6 bases; unmatched bases: 15. The CDR3 runs to 18 residues. CDR1 is DFQATT and CDR2 is SNEGSKA in the germline V gene (reference sequence). This specimen comes from a study of CD8 T cells in Susac syndrome. Study conclusions and caveats: The study recognized that its TCR sequencing and HLA analysis covered a relatively small number of individuals.

The sample consisted of CD4+ T cells from PBMCs. The source of this sequence is a human donor in good health. The chain couples TRBV20-1 to TRBJ2-1; 10 nucleotides line up with TRBD2. This chain's CDR3 is CSARGIAGGDFGRNEQFF. For the CDR3, the DNA is TGCAGTGCTAGAGGAATAGCGGGAGGAGACTTCGGGCGCAATGAGCAGTTCTTC.